This T cell receptor (beta chain) comes out of a study of blood T cell repertoires in COVID-19. Study as a whole: T cells, B-cell-depleted T cells, or PBMCs provided the cDNA or gDNA that served as material.

V was cut by 4 bases and J by 5 bases, with 15 bases left in between. Germline V gene data show CDR1 as SGHRS and CDR2 as YFSETQ. CDR3 length: 14 residues. Assay used: immunoSEQ multiplex PCR; TCRdb lists only in-frame clones, some missing. The sample holds a few hundred thousand clones, less than 90% seen once. This chain joins TRBV5-1 and TRBJ1-1; possibly TRBD1 for D (6 bases). The sample was PBMCs or T cells enriched from blood (not recorded which). The receptor comes from a woman aged 45 to 65 who had recovered from COVID-19. CDR3 sequence reads: CASSDTTTGTEAFF. The CDR3 DNA reads TGCGCCAGCAGCGACACCACCACAGGGACTGAAGCTTTCTTT.